This TCR beta chain is drawn from a study of post-analysis software for immune sequencing data. For the study at large: The disease courses spanned relapsing-remitting, secondary progressive and progressive-relapsing forms of multiple sclerosis. The study's findings and limits: F-measure co-clustering was strong for batch-matched samples. Compared with controls, patients had more of 4 to 6 TRBV segments, including TRBV5-6, TRBV5-1 and TRBV20-1. For normalized Chao1 diversity, multiple sclerosis patients scored significantly lower than controls did.

The authors incorporated unique molecular identifiers into the TCR beta cDNA libraries. About 500,000 cDNA molecules were obtained per 1 to 10 million input T cells. TCRdb itself ran the PCR reads through MiXCR, one entry per CDR3 protein. The sample gives roughly 700,000 distinct CDR3 sequences, 30% of which show up once; under 0.7% is in the top ten. This CDR3 contains 17 residues. Germline V gives CDR1 LGHDT, CDR2 YNNKEL (reference sequence). Trimming pared 0 bases from V and 4 bases from J, leaving 17 bases between. With regard to this clonotype: The antigen remains undetermined.

Sequencing was performed on blood. The TCR sequence derives from a girl aged 10-17 years with multiple sclerosis. The J gene is TRBJ2-3, the V gene TRBV3-1, with D uncertain. The CDR3 nucleotides read TGTGCCAGCAGCCAAGATGTAAGGGCCAACACCGCAGATACGCAGTATTTT. Translating it yields CASSQDVRANTADTQYF.